This paragraph reports one T cell receptor beta chain. The antigen this receptor binds is unknown. Nothing much larger sits one base from this clone, and base qualities are not available. Enrolling through a virtual design, the prospective study's participants ranged in age from roughly 18 to 95 years and lived across roughly 23 United States geographic areas. In the prospective study, cohorts were assigned on the basis of participant-reported clinical history obtained from a screening survey and a study questionnaire. In the prospective study, mobile phlebotomists collected whole blood, serum and a nasopharyngeal or oropharyngeal swab from each participant. Prospective study participants could optionally give additional blood draws and questionnaires over an approximately 2-month period. Before DNA extraction, blood samples from the prospective study were shipped at room temperature or frozen. This record belongs to a study of blood T cell repertoires in COVID-19 (dated by TCRdb to between 2020 and 2021). With regard to the full study: The collaborator samples originated in the United States, Italy and Spain and spanned the acute and convalescent phases of COVID-19. The material from the prospective study consisted of cDNA or gDNA derived from T cells, B-cell-depleted T cells, or PBMCs. Deeply sampled blood TCRbeta repertoires from subjects exposed to, actively infected with, or recovered from COVID-19 were included in the dataset. The repertoires were released in a freely available public database intended as a resource for research on the immune response to SARS-CoV-2. The samples were drawn from two sources: the first 160 participants of the ongoing ImmuneRACE study, and some 1,300 subjects contributed by 6 global collaborators. The sample metadata nearly always contained a de-identified subject ID, COVID-19 status, age in years and sex. HLA class I and class II types, where available, came from metadata supplied by the sample provider rather than from assay-based typing.

The CDR1 and CDR2 encoded by the germline V gene are SGHRS and YFSETQ. V lost 4 bases and J lost 2 bases; the stretch between them is 18 bases long. Inclusive of the bounding cysteine and phenylalanine, the CDR3 is 16 residues long. Just the 48-base CDR3 DNA is kept, in frame starting at base 1. Beyond this particular receptor, the publication reports: The amount of clinical and demographic metadata varied by source and participant and was provided uncurated.

TCRbeta CDR3 regions were amplified from genomic DNA using the immunoSEQ Assay, a bias-controlled multiplex PCR. As for the authors' bioinformatics: The number of nucleated cells in each sample was estimated by amplification of reference gene primers within the assay. To quantify the absolute abundance of each unique TCRbeta CDR3 rearrangement, sequence reads were collapsed and filtered. For each sample, productive Simpson clonality was calculated by taking the square root of Simpson's diversity index across productive rearrangements. The source is immuneACCESS, and TCRdb retained only in-frame sequences with V and J called. Part of the clones is not carried over; for the studies checked, unresolved V genes explain less than half of this, and the remainder is unexplained. D and trimming were read from the DNA, whereas the V and J calls and clone size are those reported in that table. The sample has about 280,000 clones on record, 90% of them singletons. The top ten clones comprise about 1.7% of the sample.

This receptor chain uses TRBV5-1 and TRBJ1-1, with TRBD1 perhaps the D gene, on 6 matching bases. Sequenced: PBMCs or T cells enriched from blood (not recorded which). This TCR was sampled from a woman aged 18-29 years with acute COVID-19. The CDR3 region: CASSDRPRLTNTEAFF. The DNA reads TGCGCCAGCAGCGACAGGCCAAGACTGACAAACACTGAAGCTTTCTTT.